The 10 T cell receptor beta chains below come from one sample, sequenced in a study of T cell repertoires in aging, cancer and after chemotherapy (dated by TCRdb to about 2019). The data were produced on an Illumina MiSeq. Rearranged TRB sequences spanning V, D and J segments were amplified by multiplex touch-down PCR using a mixed TRB-A/B primer pool. TCRdb redid the processing of the public reads, applying fastp at Q25 and MiXCR, and retained in-frame beta chains. Here each entry gathers all rows of one CDR3 protein and keeps the most common genes and DNA. The sample table contains around 17,000 distinct CDR3 sequences; only one count was recorded for over 45% of them. Over 9.5% of the sample comes from the top ten. TCR beta rearrangements were amplified from genomic DNA extracted from peripheral blood rather than from sorted cells or RNA. The sample was blood. These receptors all come from a human donor in good health.

This rearrangement joins TRBV30 to TRBJ2-1, with D maybe TRBD1 (5 bases). This CDR3 is built from 11 residues. The germline gives CDR1 GTSNPN, CDR2 SVGIG (reference sequence). Trimming took 2 bases from V and 8 from J, leaving 7 bases between them. The CDR3 protein is CAWSPRDEQFF. The CDR3 DNA sequence: TGTGCCTGGAGTCCCAGGGATGAGCAGTTCTTC.

This clonotype was detected once. At one end, the junction sequence differs from germline, possibly due to a read error. This chain's CDR3 is CASSLGQVDTIYF. CDR3 nucleotide sequence: TGCGCCAGCAGCCTGGGACAGGTAGACACCATATATTTT. This chain uses TRBV5-6 with TRBJ1-3, with 8 nucleotides matching TRBD1. The CDR3 runs 13 residues. Germline CDR1 and CDR2: SGHDT and YYEEEE.

For the CDR3, the DNA is TGTGCCAGCAGAGACGGACAGAGCTCCTATAATTCACCCCTCCACTTT. Translated, it gives CASRDGQSSYNSPLHF. This chain joins TRBV6-2 or TRBV6-3 and TRBJ1-6, with D possibly being TRBD1 (6 bases). The CDR3 runs 16 residues. Per germline, CDR1 MNHEY and CDR2 SVGEGT. V was cut by 6 bases and J by 0 bases, with 12 bases left in between.

This clonotype is termed medium-sized. The V gene is TRBV29-1, the J gene TRBJ2-3; 7 bases fit TRBD2. CDR3 length: 16 amino acids. The junction had 11 bases not matched to a gene; V was cut back by 3 bases and J by 2 bases. Germline lookup yields CDR1 SQVTM and CDR2 ANQGSEA. The CDR3: CSVDGVTAGDTDTQYF. Here the CDR3 DNA reads TGCAGCGTTGATGGGGTCACGGCGGGGGACACAGATACGCAGTATTTT.

CDR3 sequence: CAWSEGYGYTF. In DNA, the CDR3 is TGTGCCTGGAGCGAGGGGTATGGCTACACCTTC. The J gene is TRBJ1-2, the V gene TRBV30, with TRBD1 as a possible D gene (5 bases). This CDR3 is built from 11 residues. From germline, CDR1 is GTSNPN and CDR2 SVGIG (reference sequence). With 3 bases removed from V and 5 bases from J, the gap between germline ends came to 7 bases.

This clonotype was detected only once. The V call is TRBV6-2 or TRBV6-3, the J call TRBJ2-3; TRBD2 agrees at 14 bases. J was trimmed by 6 bases and V by 6 bases; bases with no gene match: 8. The CDR3 runs 16 residues. The germline gives CDR1 MNHEY, CDR2 SVGEGT. The CDR3 DNA sequence: TGTGCCAGCAGACCCACGACTAGCGGGAGGGGGGATACGCAGTATTTT. Protein product: CASRPTTSGRGDTQYF.

Sample share makes this clonotype medium-sized. This sequence joins TRBV29-1 and TRBJ1-4; D gene ambiguous. Germline CDR1 reads SQVTM; CDR2 reads ANQGSEA. CDR3 length: 13 amino acids. With 3 bases removed from V and 1 base from J, the gap between germline ends came to 6 bases. The CDR3 nucleotides are TGCAGCGTTGATCGGGGAACTAATGAAAAACTGTTTTTT. Its translation is CSVDRGTNEKLFF.

V usage is TRBV5-6 and J usage is TRBJ2-7; the D gene could be TRBD1 or TRBD2 (5 bases each). Germline lookup yields CDR1 SGHDT and CDR2 YYEEEE. The length of the CDR3 is 13 residues. Trimming took off 3 bases at V and 3 bases at J, with 10 bases between the two ends. CDR3 in DNA: TGTGCCAGCAGCTCGTGGGACCTCTACGAGCAGTACTTC. Translation gives CASSSWDLYEQYF.

The rearrangement links TRBV5-4 to TRBJ1-6; tentatively, D is TRBD1 (5 bases). Germline CDR1 and CDR2: SGHNT and YYREEE (reference sequence). Between the trimmed V and J ends, which lost 4 bases and 7 bases, there was a span of 15 bases. The CDR3 has 15 residues. The CDR3 is CASSRTGTTNSPLHF. The CDR3 nucleotides are TGTGCCAGCAGCCGTACCGGGACCACCAATTCACCCCTCCACTTT.

This chain links TRBV29-1 with TRBJ1-1, with D perhaps TRBD1 (6 bases). This CDR3 contains 14 residues. Germline lookup yields CDR1 SQVTM and CDR2 ANQGSEA. Trimming stripped 3 bases from V and 2 bases from J, with 13 bases between. The CDR3 protein is CSVDLGAVNTEAFF. The CDR3 coding sequence is TGCAGCGTTGACTTGGGGGCAGTAAACACTGAAGCTTTCTTT.